This TCR beta chain was sequenced during a study of beta chain features in type 1 diabetes. Trimming at V came to 1 base and at J to 1 base, leaving 3 bases not matched to a gene. This CDR3 is 15 amino acids long. Germline V gene data show CDR1 as SEHNR and CDR2 as FQNEAQ (reference sequence). Reverse transcribing all isolated RNA meant expressed TCRB transcripts were sequenced. The method was immunoSEQ multiplex PCR; TCRdb's version includes in-frame clones alone and lacks a portion of them. The sample has about 110,000 clones, 40% seen once; the top ten hold approximately 0.065%. The sample was stem cell memory CD4+ T cells from blood. This sequence joins TRBV7-9 and TRBJ2-7; TRBD2 matches 8 bases. The sequence derives from a young woman in good health. CDR3 loop: CASSLVTSASYEQYF. CDR3 sequence (DNA): TGTGCCAGCAGCTTAGTGACTAGCGCGTCCTACGAGCAGTACTTC.